This TCR beta chain was observed in a study of blood T cell repertoires in COVID-19. Study details: Samples taken during acute and convalescent COVID-19 were collected in the United States, Italy and Spain. The cDNA or gDNA used as material had been derived from T cells, B-cell-depleted T cells, or PBMCs.

The CDR3 is made up of 14 amino acids. The V gene's germline CDR1 is GTSNPN and CDR2 SVGIG (reference sequence). Trimming took 2 bases from V and 4 from J, leaving 12 bases between them. Researchers sorted participants into cohorts using their self-reported clinical history. Clones were sequenced by immunoSEQ multiplex PCR, and TCRdb holds only the in-frame ones, with some missing. The sample gives nearly 250,000 clones, 75% to 85% of which show up once; 9.1% is in the top ten. Sequencing was performed on PBMCs or T cells enriched from blood (not recorded which). This TCR was sampled from a woman in her forties or fifties with acute COVID-19. The chain employs TRBV30 and TRBJ1-5; D unresolved. The CDR3 DNA reads as TGTGCCTGGAGTCGGGGTCTTCCTAATCAGCCCCAGCATTTT. Amino acid sequence: CAWSRGLPNQPQHF.